This TCR beta chain was retrieved from a study of glioma-infiltrating T cells. Study-level findings and limits: CDR3 overlap between tissue and blood was very small. Non-neoplastic patients had below-expected tissue-blood divergence, while all gliomas exceeded expectation.

CDR1 is MDHEN and CDR2 is SYDVKM in the germline V gene. The CDR3 extends over 17 amino acids. Amplification of TCR alpha and beta CDR3 regions from RNA used iRepertoire nested multiplex PCR. For one-step reverse transcription and amplification, roughly 95-450 ng of tissue mRNA or PBMC total RNA was used. TCRdb reprocessed the multiplex PCR reads with MiXCR, giving one entry per CDR3 protein. This sample has 170,000 or so distinct CDR3 sequences, with more than 35% found just once. Details on this clonotype: Its specificity is unknown. A single base separates this from a much larger clone, so it may be a read error.

V gene TRBV28 combines with J gene TRBJ2-3; 8 bases agree with TRBD1. The clonotype was recovered from a human donor with low-grade glioma or glioblastoma, undergoing nonglioma brain surgery, or in good health (not recorded which). Sequencing was performed on glioma tissue, nonneoplastic brain tissue, or PBMCs (not recorded which). The DNA of the CDR3 is TGTGCCAGCAGTTCCGACCCAGGGGGCAAGAGGACAGATACGAAGTATTTT. Encoded protein: CASSSDPGGKRTDTKYF.